This T cell receptor (beta chain) was retrieved from a study of T cells in Graves' hyperthyroidism and ophthalmopathy. This clonotype was counted between two and nine times. RNA transcripts were the template for amplifying TCR beta CDR3 regions. Researchers ran a first-round RT-PCR on the TCR CDR3 using the HTBI primer set. TCRdb passed the multiplex PCR reads through MiXCR, listing each CDR3 protein once. The top ten hold 8.2% of the sample, which has hundreds of thousands of distinct CDR3 sequences, about 45% seen once. V shed 3 bases and J shed 3 bases, with 11 bases lying between them. The germline CDR1 and CDR2 sequences are SGHTA and FQGNSA. This CDR3 contains 14 residues.

The sequenced material came from peripheral blood or thyroid tissue (not recorded which). The TCR comes from a woman between 18 and 29 years old with Graves' hyperthyroidism. This sequence joins TRBV7-2 and TRBJ1-1, with unresolved D. For the CDR3, the DNA is TGTGCCAGCAGCTTGCTGCATGAGGACACTGAAGCTTTCTTT. It specifies CASSLLHEDTEAFF.